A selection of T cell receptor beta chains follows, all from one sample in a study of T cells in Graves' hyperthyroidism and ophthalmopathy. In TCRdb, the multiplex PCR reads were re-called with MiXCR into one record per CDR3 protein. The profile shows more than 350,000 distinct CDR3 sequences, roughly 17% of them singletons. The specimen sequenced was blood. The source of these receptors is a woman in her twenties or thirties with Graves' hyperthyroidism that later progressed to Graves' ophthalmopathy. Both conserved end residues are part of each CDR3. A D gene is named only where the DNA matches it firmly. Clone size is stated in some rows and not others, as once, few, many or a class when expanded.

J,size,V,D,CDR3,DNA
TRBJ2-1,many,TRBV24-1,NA,CATSVGFGGEQFF,TGTGCCACCAGTGTAGGGTTTGGGGGTGAGCAGTTCTTC
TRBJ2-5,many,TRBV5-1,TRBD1,CASSLGNRGQETQYF,TGCGCCAGCAGCTTGGGAAACAGGGGGCAAGAGACCCAGTACTTC
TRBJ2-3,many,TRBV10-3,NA,CAISESTPDLKDTQYF,TGTGCCATCAGTGAGTCCACTCCGGACCTCAAAGATACGCAGTATTTT
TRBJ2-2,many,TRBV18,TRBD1,CASSPRGLGTGELFF,TGTGCCAGCTCACCAAGGGGGCTCGGGACCGGGGAGCTGTTTTTT
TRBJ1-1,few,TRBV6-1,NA,CASSEGIDSRLPEAFF,TGTGCCAGCAGTGAAGGGATAGATTCGCGTCTGCCTGAAGCTTTCTTT
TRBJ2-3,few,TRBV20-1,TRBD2,CSATRTSSPDTQYF,TGCAGTGCTACTCGGACTAGTAGCCCAGATACGCAGTATTTT
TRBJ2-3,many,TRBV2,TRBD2,CASLVAAGSTDTQYF,TGTGCCAGCCTTGTGGCAGCGGGGAGCACAGATACGCAGTATTTT
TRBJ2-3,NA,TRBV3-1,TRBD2,CASSQWMTSGYLADTQYF,TGTGCCAGCAGCCAATGGATGACTAGCGGGTACTTGGCAGATACGCAGTATTTT
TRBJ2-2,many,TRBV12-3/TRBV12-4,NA,CASSPRTGELFF,TGTGCCAGCAGTCCGCGCACCGGGGAGCTGTTTTTT
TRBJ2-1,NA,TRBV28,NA,CTSSSTGRLFGEQFF,TGTACCAGCAGTTCCACCGGGCGGCTTTTCGGTGAGCAGTTCTTC
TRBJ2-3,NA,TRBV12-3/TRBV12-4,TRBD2,CASSDARAGGTDTQYF,TGTGCCAGCAGTGACGCTCGGGCGGGGGGGACAGATACGCAGTATTTT
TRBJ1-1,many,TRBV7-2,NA,CASSPTGWAEAFF,TGTGCCAGCAGCCCCACAGGGTGGGCTGAAGCTTTCTTT
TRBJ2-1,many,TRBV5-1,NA,CASSLGLVYKGDYNEQFF,TGCGCCAGCAGCTTGGGTCTTGTTTACAAGGGGGATTACAATGAGCAGTTCTTC
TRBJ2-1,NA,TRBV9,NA,CASSDGTLSYNEQFF,TGTGCCAGCAGCGACGGGACTCTCTCCTACAATGAGCAGTTCTTC
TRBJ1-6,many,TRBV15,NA,CATSRDGCRDSPLHF,TGTGCCACCAGCAGAGATGGGTGCAGGGATTCACCCCTCCACTTT
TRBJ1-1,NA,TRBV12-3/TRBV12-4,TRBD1,CASGQGGAFF,TGTGCCAGCGGACAGGGGGGAGCTTTCTTT
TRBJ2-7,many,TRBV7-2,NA,CASSLSRDEQYF,TGTGCCAGCAGCTTATCAAGGGACGAGCAGTACTTC
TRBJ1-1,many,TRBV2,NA,CASRAVLMNTEAFF,TGTGCCAGCAGGGCAGTACTTATGAACACTGAAGCTTTCTTT
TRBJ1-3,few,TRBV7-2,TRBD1,CASSYQAGGTGNTIYF,TGTGCCAGCAGCTACCAAGCAGGGGGAACTGGAAACACCATATATTTT
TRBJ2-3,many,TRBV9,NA,CASSSSGTSSTDTQYF,TGTGCCAGCAGCTCATCCGGGACAAGTAGCACAGATACGCAGTATTTT
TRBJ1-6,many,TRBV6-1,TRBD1,CASGAVTGNNSPLHF,TGTGCCAGCGGGGCGGTGACAGGGAATAATTCACCCCTCCACTTT
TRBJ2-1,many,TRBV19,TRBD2,CASPEPQPGTSGLPFSYEQFF,TGTGCCAGTCCGGAACCACAACCCGGGACTAGCGGGCTCCCTTTCTCCTATGAGCAGTTCTTC
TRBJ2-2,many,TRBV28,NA,CASTRPGAITGELFF,TGTGCCAGCACACGGCCGGGGGCTATCACCGGGGAGCTGTTTTTT
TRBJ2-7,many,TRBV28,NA,CASRPQGEGDEQYF,TGTGCCAGCAGACCACAGGGGGAGGGCGACGAGCAGTACTTC
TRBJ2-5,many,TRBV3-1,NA,CASSYPSRQETQYF,TGTGCCAGCAGCTATCCTTCGAGACAAGAGACCCAGTACTTC
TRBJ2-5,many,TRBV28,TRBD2,CASSFRLAGVTQETQYF,TGTGCCAGCAGTTTTCGGCTAGCGGGGGTAACTCAAGAGACCCAGTACTTC
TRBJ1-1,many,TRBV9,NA,CASSEGVTDTEAFF,TGTGCCAGCAGCGAGGGGGTGACCGACACTGAAGCTTTCTTT
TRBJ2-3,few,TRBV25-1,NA,CASSVQGGGPDTQYF,TGTGCCAGCAGTGTACAGGGGGGGGGGCCAGATACGCAGTATTTT
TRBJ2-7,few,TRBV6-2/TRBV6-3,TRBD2,CASSYSFSSGSQYEQYF,TGTGCCAGCAGTTACTCGTTTTCTAGCGGCTCTCAATACGAGCAGTACTTC
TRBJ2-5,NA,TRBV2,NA,CASSEDNQETQYF,TGTGCCAGCAGTGAGGACAACCAAGAGACCCAGTACTTC
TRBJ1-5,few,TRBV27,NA,CASSLSGIYQPQHF,TGTGCCAGCAGTTTATCAGGGATTTATCAGCCCCAGCATTTT
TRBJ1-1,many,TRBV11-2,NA,CASSLARMDTEAFF,TGTGCCAGCAGCTTAGCTCGAATGGATACTGAAGCTTTCTTT
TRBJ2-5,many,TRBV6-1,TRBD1,CASNLGQDQETQYF,TGTGCCAGCAACCTCGGACAGGACCAAGAGACCCAGTACTTC
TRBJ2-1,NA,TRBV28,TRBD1,CASSSPPGQGNNEQFF,TGTGCCAGCAGTTCCCCCCCGGGACAGGGGAACAATGAGCAGTTCTTC
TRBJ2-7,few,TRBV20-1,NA,CSASPRGGSEQYF,TGCAGTGCTAGTCCCAGGGGAGGATCCGAGCAGTACTTC
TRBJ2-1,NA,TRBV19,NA,CASKYVNEQFF,TGTGCCAGTAAGTACGTCAATGAGCAGTTCTTC
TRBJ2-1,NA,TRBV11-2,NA,CASSLLQNEQFF,TGTGCCAGCAGCTTACTCCAGAATGAGCAGTTCTTC
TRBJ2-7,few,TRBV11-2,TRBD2,CASSLGLAGLSSYEQYF,TGTGCCAGCAGCCTAGGACTAGCGGGTCTCAGCTCCTACGAGCAGTACTTC
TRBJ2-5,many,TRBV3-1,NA,CASSLGDAQYF,TGTGCCAGCAGCCTCGGGGATGCCCAGTACTTC
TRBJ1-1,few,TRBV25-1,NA,CASSGAGMMNTEAFF,TGTGCCAGCAGTGGGGCCGGTATGATGAACACTGAAGCTTTCTTT
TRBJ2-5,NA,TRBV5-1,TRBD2,CASRSGLAGGQETQYF,TGCGCCAGCAGATCCGGACTAGCGGGGGGGCAAGAGACCCAGTACTTC
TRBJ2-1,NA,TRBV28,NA,CASSLLTDDNEQFF,TGTGCCAGCAGTCTGTTGACAGACGACAATGAGCAGTTCTTC
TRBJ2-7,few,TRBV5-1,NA,CASSPNPFYEQYF,TGCGCCAGCAGCCCTAACCCTTTCTACGAGCAGTACTTC
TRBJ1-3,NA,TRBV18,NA,CASSLTSGRAGSTIYF,TGTGCCAGCTCACTCACGTCCGGCAGGGCTGGAAGCACCATATATTTT
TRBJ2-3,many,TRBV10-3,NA,CAISESTSTDTQYF,TGTGCCATCAGTGAGTCGACGAGCACAGATACGCAGTATTTT
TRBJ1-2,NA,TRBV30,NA,CAWRRGRGANYGYTF,TGTGCCTGGAGACGGGGCCGAGGGGCTAACTATGGCTACACCTTC
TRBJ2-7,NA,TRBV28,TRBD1,CASKGQGWGEQYF,TGTGCCAGCAAGGGACAGGGTTGGGGCGAGCAGTACTTC
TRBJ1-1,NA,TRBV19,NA,CASNVNWGTEAFF,TGTGCCAGTAACGTAAATTGGGGTACTGAAGCTTTCTTT
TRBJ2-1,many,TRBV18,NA,CASSPRQTRIGNEQFF,TGTGCCAGCTCACCCCGACAGACAAGGATCGGTAATGAGCAGTTCTTC
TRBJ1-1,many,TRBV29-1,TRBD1,CSVAGGPSTEAFF,TGCAGCGTTGCAGGGGGCCCGAGCACTGAAGCTTTCTTT
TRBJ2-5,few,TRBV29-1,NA,CSVEPAGRQETQYF,TGCAGCGTTGAACCCGCCGGACGGCAAGAGACCCAGTACTTC
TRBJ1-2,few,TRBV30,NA,CACPLQWNRPFSGYTF,TGTGCCTGCCCCCTTCAATGGAACAGACCGTTCAGCGGCTACACCTTC
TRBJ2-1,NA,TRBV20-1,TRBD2,CSAKKTSGSYNEQFF,TGCAGTGCTAAGAAGACTAGCGGCTCCTACAATGAGCAGTTCTTC